This TCR beta chain was profiled in a study of beta chain features in type 1 diabetes. As for the study in general: What patients shared with healthy donors was a similar profile of age, gender and cell yields.

Broader study findings: Moderate yet significant TCRB CDR3 shortening was seen in Type 1 diabetes patients in all four CD4+ subsets.

Trimming removed 0 bases at V and 6 bases at J, with 6 bases between. Germline loops: CDR1 SGHAT, CDR2 FQNNGV. The CDR3 spans 13 residues. In the case of this clone: What it binds is not known.

By way of CD45RO/CCR7/CD25/CD127/CD95/CD27, the CD4+ regulatory, stem cell-like memory, central memory and naive cells were sorted. The isolated RNA, all of it, was reverse transcribed, so expressed TCRB transcripts were what got sequenced. Repertoires were generated with immunoSEQ multiplex PCR, while TCRdb's copy carries only in-frame clones and drops some. Found here are 110,000 to 150,000 clones, 6.9% of them singletons; the top ten hold more than 1.1%. The chain carries TRBV11-2 and TRBJ2-1; D not certain. This sequence originates from a woman aged 30 to 39 in good health. Material: central memory CD4+ T cells from blood. CDR3 coding DNA: TGTGCCAGCAGCTTAGATCTGCGCAATGAGCAGTTCTTC. Protein sequence: CASSLDLRNEQFF.